A single sample gave rise to the 10 T cell receptor beta chains below, sequenced in a study of brain metastases from non-small cell lung cancer. The table came from immunoSEQ multiplex PCR; TCRdb's copy has only in-frame clones and leaves some out. This sample yields 4,000 to 6,000 clones, of which over 75% are seen a single time; approximately 5.8% belongs to the top ten. The sample was primary lung tumor tissue. These receptors all stem from a donor at least 40 years old with non-small cell lung cancer.

For this clone: Other nucleotide sequences from this sample produce the same CDR3. The chain links TRBV27 to TRBJ2-7, with TRBD2 identical over 10 bases. The CDR3 covers 15 residues. The V gene end was trimmed by 4 bases and the J gene end by 3 bases; junction bases not matched to a gene: 6. The germline V gene has CDR1 MNHEY and CDR2 SMNVEV (reference sequence). The CDR3 is CASSSSSGGDYEQYF. The CDR3 DNA reads as TGTGCCAGCAGTTCTTCTAGCGGGGGCGACTACGAGCAGTACTTC.

The rearrangement joins TRBV7-8 to TRBJ1-5; possibly TRBD1 for D (5 bases). V was cut by 0 bases and J by 5 bases, with 11 bases left in between. The CDR3 loop spans 15 amino acids. Looked up from germline, CDR1 is SGHVS and CDR2 is FQNEAQ. The CDR3: CASSLAIREYQPQHF. The CDR3 DNA sequence: TGTGCCAGCAGCTTAGCAATCAGGGAGTATCAGCCCCAGCATTTT.

The V and J genes are TRBV19 and TRBJ1-4, with TRBD1 identical over 9 bases. Germline V gene lookup returns CDR1 LNHDA and CDR2 SQIVND (reference sequence). The CDR3 spans 15 residues. J was trimmed by 10 bases and V by 4 bases; bases with no gene match: 10. The CDR3 region is CASSSGQGNRGKLFF. The CDR3 bases are TGTGCCAGTAGTAGTGGACAGGGGAACCGCGGAAAACTGTTTTTT. The whole variable domain, remainder taken from reference TRBV19 and TRBJ1-4, is DGGITQSPKYLFRKEGQNVTLSCEQNLNHDAMYWYRQDPGQGLRLIYYSQIVNDFQKGDIAEGYSVSREKKESFPLTVTSAQKNPTAFYLCASSSGQGNRGKLFFGSGTQLSVL.

The chain joins TRBV5-4 to TRBJ2-7, with D unclear. The CDR3 contains 15 residues. CDR1 and CDR2 (germline): SGHNT, YYREEE (reference sequence). V lost 3 bases to trimming and J lost 0 bases, with 13 bases between them. CDR3 nucleotide sequence: TGTGCCAGCAGCTCCGACTCTAAAAGCTCCTACGAGCAGTACTTC. Translating it yields CASSSDSKSSYEQYF.

Regarding this clone: This CDR3 is also generated by other DNA sequences in the sample. V gene TRBV10-3 combines with J gene TRBJ1-4, with a weak D call TRBD1 (5 bases). This CDR3 is 14 amino acids long. V lost 9 bases, J lost 8 bases, and 19 bases lay in between. Looked up from germline, CDR1 is ENHRY and CDR2 is SYGVKD. CDR3 region: CAISLGGGGEKLFF. CDR3 sequence (DNA): TGTGCCATTAGTCTCGGGGGGGGAGGAGAAAAACTGTTTTTT.

The chain combines TRBV14 with TRBJ2-7; no clear D gene. CDR3 length equals 14 residues. Germline-derived CDR1 and CDR2 are SGHDN and FVKESK. The V end was cut by 6 bases, the J end by 5 bases, with 17 bases between. The CDR3 loop is CASSPLVSGHEQYF. CDR3 in DNA: TGTGCCAGCAGTCCGTTAGTTTCAGGCCACGAGCAGTACTTC.

The chain joins TRBV5-1 to TRBJ2-1, with TRBD2 identical over 9 bases. Germline CDR1 reads SGHRS; CDR2 reads YFSETQ. The junction had 12 bases not matched to a gene; V was cut back by 7 bases and J by 7 bases. This CDR3 is built from 15 residues. This chain's CDR3 is CASQAAGGTMNEQFF. The CDR3 DNA sequence: TGCGCCAGCCAAGCGGCGGGAGGGACGATGAATGAGCAGTTCTTC.

The chain carries TRBV27 and TRBJ1-2, with a tentative D call TRBD1 (5 bases). Trimming pared 5 bases from V and 4 bases from J, leaving 17 bases between. The CDR3 runs to 15 residues. The V gene's germline CDR1 is MNHEY and CDR2 SMNVEV (reference sequence). The CDR3 here is CASSLGATGIYGYTF. DNA for the CDR3: TGTGCCAGCAGTCTCGGGGCTACAGGAATCTATGGCTACACCTTC.

CDR3 in DNA: TGTGCCAGCCGGGGACTAGCGGGAGCCACCGGGGAGCTGTTTTTT. This gives the protein CASRGLAGATGELFF. The genes are TRBV2 and TRBJ2-2; 14 nucleotides align to TRBD2. The CDR3 has 15 residues. Germline trimming cut 8 bases from V and 4 bases from J; bases unmatched to any gene: 3. Germline V lookup: CDR1 SNHLY, CDR2 FYNNEI.

The chain is built from TRBV2 and TRBJ2-2, with 9 bases fitting TRBD1. Trimming at V came to 5 bases and at J to 2 bases, leaving 3 bases not matched to a gene. The CDR3 spans 15 residues. The germline CDR1 and CDR2 sequences are SNHLY and FYNNEI. CDR3: CASSLGQGNTGELFF. CDR3 coding DNA: TGTGCCAGCAGTCTGGGACAGGGCAACACCGGGGAGCTGTTTTTT.